This TCR beta chain was recovered during a study of shared clonotypes between healthy human individuals. Study findings and constraints: Donors were few, which limited the genetic and exposure-history diversity represented.

This clone was seen a few times. Its antigen is not known. The V end was cut by 0 bases, the J end by 3 bases, with 10 bases between. The germline gives CDR1 SGDLS, CDR2 YYNGEE. CDR3 length: 15 residues. This was a deep-level run. Every subset had its genomic DNA shared out evenly among several immunoSEQ plates. Sequencing was performed with immunoSEQ multiplex PCR; in TCRdb, only in-frame clones are kept and a portion is missing. The data contain around 450,000 clones, roughly 83% of them seen just once; the ten biggest clones take up under 15%. The sequence was collected from a woman between 35 and 50 years old in good health. Some clones in this sample may be carry-over from other donors' samples. The rearrangement links TRBV9 to TRBJ1-5, with D uncertain. Sequenced sample: PBMCs. For the CDR3, the DNA is TGTGCCAGCAGCGTAGACGGGTTTTACAATCAGCCCCAGCATTTT. Translating it yields CASSVDGFYNQPQHF.